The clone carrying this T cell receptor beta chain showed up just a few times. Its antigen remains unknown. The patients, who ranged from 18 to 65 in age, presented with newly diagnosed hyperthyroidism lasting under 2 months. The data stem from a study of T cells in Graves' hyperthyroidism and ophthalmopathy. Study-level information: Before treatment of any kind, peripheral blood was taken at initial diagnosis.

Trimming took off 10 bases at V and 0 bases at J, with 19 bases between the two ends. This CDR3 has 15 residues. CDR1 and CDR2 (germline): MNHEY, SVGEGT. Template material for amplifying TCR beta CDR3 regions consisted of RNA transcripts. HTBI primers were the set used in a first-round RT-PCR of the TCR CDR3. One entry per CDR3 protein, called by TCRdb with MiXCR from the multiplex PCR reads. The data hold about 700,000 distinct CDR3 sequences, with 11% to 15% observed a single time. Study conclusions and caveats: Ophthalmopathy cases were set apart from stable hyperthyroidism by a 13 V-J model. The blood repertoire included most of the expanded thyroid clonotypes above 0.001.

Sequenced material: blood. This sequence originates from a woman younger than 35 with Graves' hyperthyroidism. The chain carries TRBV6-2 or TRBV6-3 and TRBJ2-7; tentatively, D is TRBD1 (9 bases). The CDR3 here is CATGGTGWISYEQYF. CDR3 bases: TGTGCCACGGGGGGGACAGGGTGGATCTCCTACGAGCAGTACTTC.